This TCR beta chain was captured in a study of shared clonotypes between healthy human individuals. Study at large: Each donor's CD8 memory used one plate, CD8 naive two, each CD4 subset three. Study-level results: Around 5% was the fraction of naive CD4 clonotypes found shared across four donors.

Note on this clone: Its target is not known.

Germline CDR1 LNHDA, CDR2 SQIVND (reference sequence). The V end was cut by 3 bases, the J end by 5 bases, with 14 bases between. The length of the CDR3 is 15 residues. Clones were sequenced by immunoSEQ multiplex PCR, and TCRdb holds only the in-frame ones, with some missing. This sample yields about 2 million clones, of which 90% to 95% are seen a single time; 0.1% to 0.15% belongs to the top ten. The genes are TRBV19 and TRBJ1-3, with a tentative D call TRBD1 (5 bases). The sequence was collected from a man aged 18 to 29 in good health. Sequencing was carried out using naive CD4+ T cells sorted from blood. Subset: CD45RA+ positively selected. The CDR3 bases are TGTGCCAGTAGTATTCTCACCATGGACAGAAACACCATATATTTT. This codes for CASSILTMDRNTIYF.